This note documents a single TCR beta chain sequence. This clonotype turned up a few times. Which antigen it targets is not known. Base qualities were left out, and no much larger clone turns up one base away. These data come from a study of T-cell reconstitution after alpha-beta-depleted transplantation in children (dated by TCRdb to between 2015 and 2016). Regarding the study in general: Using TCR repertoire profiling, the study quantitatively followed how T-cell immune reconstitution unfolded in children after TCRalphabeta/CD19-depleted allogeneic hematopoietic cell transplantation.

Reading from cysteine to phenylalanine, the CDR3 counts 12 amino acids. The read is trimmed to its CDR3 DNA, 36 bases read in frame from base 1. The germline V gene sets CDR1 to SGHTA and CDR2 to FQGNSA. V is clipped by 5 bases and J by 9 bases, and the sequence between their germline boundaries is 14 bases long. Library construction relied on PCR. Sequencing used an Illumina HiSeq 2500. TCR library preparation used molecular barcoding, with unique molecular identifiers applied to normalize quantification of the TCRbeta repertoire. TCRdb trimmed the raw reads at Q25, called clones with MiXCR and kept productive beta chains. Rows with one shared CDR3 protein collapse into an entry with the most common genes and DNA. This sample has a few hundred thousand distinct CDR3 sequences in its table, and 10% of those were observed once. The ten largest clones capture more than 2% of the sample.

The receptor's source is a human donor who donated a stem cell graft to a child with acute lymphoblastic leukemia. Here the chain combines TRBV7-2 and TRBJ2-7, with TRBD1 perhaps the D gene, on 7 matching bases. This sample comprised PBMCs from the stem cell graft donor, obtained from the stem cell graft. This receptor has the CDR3 CASSHQGGGQYF. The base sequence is TGTGCCAGCAGCCATCAGGGGGGAGGGCAGTACTTC.